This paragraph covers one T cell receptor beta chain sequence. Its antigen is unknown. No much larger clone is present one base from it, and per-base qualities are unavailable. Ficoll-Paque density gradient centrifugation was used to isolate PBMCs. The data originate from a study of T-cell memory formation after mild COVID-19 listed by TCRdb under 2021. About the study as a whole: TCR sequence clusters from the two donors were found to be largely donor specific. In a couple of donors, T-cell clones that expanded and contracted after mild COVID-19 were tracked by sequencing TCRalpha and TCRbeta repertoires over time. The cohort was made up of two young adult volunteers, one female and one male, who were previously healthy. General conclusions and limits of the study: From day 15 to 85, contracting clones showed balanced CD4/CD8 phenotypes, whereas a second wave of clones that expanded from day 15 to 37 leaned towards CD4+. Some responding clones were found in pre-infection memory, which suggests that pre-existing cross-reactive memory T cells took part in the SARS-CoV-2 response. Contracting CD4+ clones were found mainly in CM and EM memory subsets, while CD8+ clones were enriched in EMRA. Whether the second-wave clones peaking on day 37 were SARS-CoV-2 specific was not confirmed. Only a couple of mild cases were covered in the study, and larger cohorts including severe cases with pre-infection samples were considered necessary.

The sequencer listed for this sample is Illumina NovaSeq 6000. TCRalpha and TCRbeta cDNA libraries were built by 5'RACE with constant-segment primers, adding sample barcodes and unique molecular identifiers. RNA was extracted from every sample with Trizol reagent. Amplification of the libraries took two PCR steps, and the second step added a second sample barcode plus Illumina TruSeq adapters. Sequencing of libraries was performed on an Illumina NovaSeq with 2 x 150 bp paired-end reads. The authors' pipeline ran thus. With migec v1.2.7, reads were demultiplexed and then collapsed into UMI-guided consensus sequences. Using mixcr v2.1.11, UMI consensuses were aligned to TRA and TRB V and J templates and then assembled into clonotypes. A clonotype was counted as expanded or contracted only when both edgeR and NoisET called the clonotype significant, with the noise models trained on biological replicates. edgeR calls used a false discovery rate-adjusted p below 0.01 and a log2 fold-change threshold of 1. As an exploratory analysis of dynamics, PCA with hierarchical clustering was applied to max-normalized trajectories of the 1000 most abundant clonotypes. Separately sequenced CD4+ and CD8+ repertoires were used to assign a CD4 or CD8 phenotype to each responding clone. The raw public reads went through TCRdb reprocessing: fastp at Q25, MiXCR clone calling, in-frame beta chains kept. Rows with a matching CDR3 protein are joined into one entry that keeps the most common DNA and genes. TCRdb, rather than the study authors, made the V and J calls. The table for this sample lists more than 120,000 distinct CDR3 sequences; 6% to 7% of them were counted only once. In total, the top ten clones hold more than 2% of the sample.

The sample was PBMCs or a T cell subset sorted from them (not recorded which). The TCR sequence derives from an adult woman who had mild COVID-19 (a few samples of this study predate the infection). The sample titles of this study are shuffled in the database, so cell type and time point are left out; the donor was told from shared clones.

The CDR3 amino acid sequence is: CASSPDLSTEAFF. The bases read TGTGCCAGCTCACCAGACCTTAGCACTGAAGCTTTCTTT. The chain is made from TRBV18 and TRBJ1-1; no D gene call is confident. CDR1 and CDR2 are drawn from the germline V gene: KGHSH, LQKENI. The junction shows trimming of 2 bases on V and 4 bases on J, plus 8 bases between the germline ends. The cysteine opens and the phenylalanine closes a CDR3 of 13 amino acids. Here the CDR3 DNA is all that survives: 39 bases in frame from base 1.